This TCR beta chain was observed in a study of beta chain features in type 1 diabetes. V lost 5 bases and J 2 bases, leaving 9 bases between the germline ends. The CDR3 sequence is 13 residues long. In germline, CDR1 is SEHNR, CDR2 FQNEAQ (reference sequence). As every portion of the isolated RNA was reverse transcribed, the sequencing read expressed TCRB transcripts. Only in-frame clones appear in the TCRdb table, and some are missing; sequencing was by immunoSEQ multiplex PCR. The sample records 250,000 to 400,000 clones, roughly 15% being singletons. Sequenced material: central memory CD4+ T cells from blood. This rearrangement joins TRBV7-9 to TRBJ1-2; tentative D call: TRBD1 (6 bases). The clonotype was recovered from a man younger than 40 in good health. DNA of the CDR3: TGTGCCAGCAGCCAAACAGGGAACTATGGCTACACCTTC. Protein sequence: CASSQTGNYGYTF.